Detailed here is one TCR beta chain. Its antigen is undetermined. CDR3 size: 17 residues. Trimming removed 6 bases from V and 5 bases from J, with 23 bases in between. Germline V gene data show CDR1 as MDHEN and CDR2 as SYDVKM. This record belongs to a study of OX40 agonist ivuxolimab in advanced cancers. For the study at large: Prior checkpoint blockade (anti-PD-1, anti-PD-L1 or anti-CTLA-4) was permitted; approximately 40% had it. Findings and limits, study-wide: The study did not work out the antigen specificity of the expanded peripheral T cells.

TCRdb keeps only in-frame clones here, not all; method: immunoSEQ multiplex PCR. The top ten hold about 13% of the sample, which has 53,000 or so clones, approximately 84% seen once. The TCR comes from an adult with an advanced solid tumor such as melanoma, head and neck, liver or kidney cancer. The rearrangement uses TRBV28 and TRBJ2-1; unclear D gene. The input for sequencing was CD4+ or CD8+ T cells sorted from blood, taken in a trial of the OX40 agonist ivuxolimab. The CDR3 region has the DNA TGTGCCAGCAGAATGGGCATCTTTCTTCCCCGAGACAATGAGCAGTTCTTC. This codes for CASRMGIFLPRDNEQFF.